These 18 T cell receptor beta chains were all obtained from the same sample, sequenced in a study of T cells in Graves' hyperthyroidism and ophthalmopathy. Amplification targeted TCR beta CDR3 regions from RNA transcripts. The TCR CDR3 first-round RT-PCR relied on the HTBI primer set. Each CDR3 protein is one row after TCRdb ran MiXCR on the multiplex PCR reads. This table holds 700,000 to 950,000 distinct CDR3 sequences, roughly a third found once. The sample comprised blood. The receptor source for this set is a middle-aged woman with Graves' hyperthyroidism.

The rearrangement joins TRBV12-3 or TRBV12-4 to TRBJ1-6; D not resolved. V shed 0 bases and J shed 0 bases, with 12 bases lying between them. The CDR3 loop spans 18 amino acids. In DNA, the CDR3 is TGTGCCAGCAGTTTAGCGCGACGGGTGAGCTCCTATAATTCACCCCTCCACTTT. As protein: CASSLARRVSSYNSPLHF.

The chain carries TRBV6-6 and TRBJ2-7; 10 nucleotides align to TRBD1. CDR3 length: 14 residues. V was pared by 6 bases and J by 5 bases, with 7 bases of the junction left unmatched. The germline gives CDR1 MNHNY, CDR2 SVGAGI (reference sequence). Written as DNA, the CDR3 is TGTGCCAGCAGAAGGGGACAGGGGATCGACGAGCAGTACTTC. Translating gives CASRRGQGIDEQYF.

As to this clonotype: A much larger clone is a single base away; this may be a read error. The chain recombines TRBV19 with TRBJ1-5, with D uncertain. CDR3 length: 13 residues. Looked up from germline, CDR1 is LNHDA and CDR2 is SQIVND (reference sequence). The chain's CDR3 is CASSILSNQPHHF. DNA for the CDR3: TGTGCCAGTAGTATACTTAGCAATCAGCCCCACCATTTT.

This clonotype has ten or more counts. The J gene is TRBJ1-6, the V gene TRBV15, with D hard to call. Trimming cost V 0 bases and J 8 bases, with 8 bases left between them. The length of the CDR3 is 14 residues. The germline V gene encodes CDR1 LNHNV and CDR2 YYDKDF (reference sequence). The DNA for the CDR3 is TGTGCCACCAGCAGAGAGGTTGGGGATTCACCCCTCCACTTT. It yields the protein CATSREVGDSPLHF.

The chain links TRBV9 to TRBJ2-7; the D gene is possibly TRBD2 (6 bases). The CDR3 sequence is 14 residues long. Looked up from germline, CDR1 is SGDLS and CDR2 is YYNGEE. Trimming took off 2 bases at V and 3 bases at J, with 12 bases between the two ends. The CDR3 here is CASSVGGTNYEQYF. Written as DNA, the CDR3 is TGTGCCAGCAGCGTGGGCGGGACCAACTACGAGCAGTACTTC. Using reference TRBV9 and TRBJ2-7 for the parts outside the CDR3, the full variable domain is DSGVTQTPKHLITATGQRVTLRCSPRSGDLSVYWYQQSLDQGLQFLIQYYNGEERAKGNILERFSAQQFPDLHSELNLSSLELGDSALYFCASSVGGTNYEQYFGPGTRLTVT.

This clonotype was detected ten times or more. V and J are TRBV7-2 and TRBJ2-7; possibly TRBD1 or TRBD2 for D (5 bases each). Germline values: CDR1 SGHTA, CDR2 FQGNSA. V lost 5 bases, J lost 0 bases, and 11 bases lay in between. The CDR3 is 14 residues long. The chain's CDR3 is CASSARDGSYEQYF. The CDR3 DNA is TGTGCCAGCAGCGCCCGGGACGGCTCCTACGAGCAGTACTTC.

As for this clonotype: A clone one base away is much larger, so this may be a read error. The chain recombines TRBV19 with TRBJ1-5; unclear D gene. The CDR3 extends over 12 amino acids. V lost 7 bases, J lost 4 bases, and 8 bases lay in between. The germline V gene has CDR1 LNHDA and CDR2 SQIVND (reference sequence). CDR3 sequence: CASNKYNQPQHF. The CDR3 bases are TGTGCCAGTAACAAGTATAATCAGCCCCAGCATTTT.

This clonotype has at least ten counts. The CDR3 sequence: CASSLAASGSTETQYF. CDR3 coding DNA: TGTGCCAGCAGCTTAGCGGCTAGCGGGAGTACGGAGACCCAGTACTTC. The chain carries TRBV7-2 and TRBJ2-5, with 10 bases matching TRBD2. The CDR3 sequence is 16 residues long. Germline CDR1 SGHTA, CDR2 FQGNSA. J gave up 5 bases and V 0 bases, and 6 bases lay outside the gene matches.

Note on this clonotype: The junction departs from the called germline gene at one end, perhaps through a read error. CDR3: CASSFQRILNTGELFF. CDR3 nucleotides: TGTGCCAGCAGTTTCCAGCGAATTTTAAACACCGGGGAGCTGTTTTTT. The chain combines TRBV10-3 with TRBJ2-2; no firm D call. This CDR3 spans 16 amino acids. Germline CDR1 is ENHRY and CDR2 is SYGVKD.

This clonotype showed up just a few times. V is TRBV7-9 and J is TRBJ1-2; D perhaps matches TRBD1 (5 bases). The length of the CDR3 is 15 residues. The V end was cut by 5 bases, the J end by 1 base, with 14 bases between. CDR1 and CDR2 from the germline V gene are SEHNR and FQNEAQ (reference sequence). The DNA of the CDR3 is TGTGCCAGCAGCCTTGGGACGGACCTTAACTATGGCTACACCTTC. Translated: CASSLGTDLNYGYTF.

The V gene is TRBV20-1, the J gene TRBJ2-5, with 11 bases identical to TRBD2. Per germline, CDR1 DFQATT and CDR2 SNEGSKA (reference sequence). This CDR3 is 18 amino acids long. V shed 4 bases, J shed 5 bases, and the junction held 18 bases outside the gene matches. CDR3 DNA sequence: TGCAGTGCTATGGGGCTAGCGGGGGGCCAACGTTTTTTCGAGACCCAGTACTTC. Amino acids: CSAMGLAGGQRFFETQYF.

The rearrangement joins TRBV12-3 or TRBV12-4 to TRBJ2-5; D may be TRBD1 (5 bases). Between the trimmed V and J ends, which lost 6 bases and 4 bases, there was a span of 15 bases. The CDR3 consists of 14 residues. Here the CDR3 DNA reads TGTGCCAGCAGCCAATCAGGGTTGGCAGAGACCCAGTACTTC. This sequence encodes CASSQSGLAETQYF.

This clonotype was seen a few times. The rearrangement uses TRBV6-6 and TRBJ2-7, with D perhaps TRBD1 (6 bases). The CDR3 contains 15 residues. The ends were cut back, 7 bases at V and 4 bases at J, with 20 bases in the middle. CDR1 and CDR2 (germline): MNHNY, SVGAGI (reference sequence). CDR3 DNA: TGTGCCAGCACCCCGGGACACTCGCCCCCTTACGAGCAGTACTTC. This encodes CASTPGHSPPYEQYF.

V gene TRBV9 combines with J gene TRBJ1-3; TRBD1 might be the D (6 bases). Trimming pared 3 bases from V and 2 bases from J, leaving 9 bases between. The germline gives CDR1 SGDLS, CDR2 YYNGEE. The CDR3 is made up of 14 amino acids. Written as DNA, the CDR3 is TGTGCCAGCAGCGACGGGGACACTGGAAACACCATATATTTT. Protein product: CASSDGDTGNTIYF.

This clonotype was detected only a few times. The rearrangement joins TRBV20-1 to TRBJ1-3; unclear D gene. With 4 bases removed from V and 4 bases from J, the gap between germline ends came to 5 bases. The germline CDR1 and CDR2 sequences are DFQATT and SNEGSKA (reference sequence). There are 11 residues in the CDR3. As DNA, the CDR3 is TGCAGTGCTATAGTGGGAAACACCATATATTTT. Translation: CSAIVGNTIYF.

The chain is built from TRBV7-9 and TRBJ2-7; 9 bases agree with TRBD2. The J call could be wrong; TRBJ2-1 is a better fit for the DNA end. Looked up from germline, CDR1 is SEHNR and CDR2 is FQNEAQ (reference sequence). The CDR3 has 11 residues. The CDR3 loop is CARGAGGEQFF. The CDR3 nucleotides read TGTGCCAGGGGAGCGGGAGGTGAGCAGTTCTTC.

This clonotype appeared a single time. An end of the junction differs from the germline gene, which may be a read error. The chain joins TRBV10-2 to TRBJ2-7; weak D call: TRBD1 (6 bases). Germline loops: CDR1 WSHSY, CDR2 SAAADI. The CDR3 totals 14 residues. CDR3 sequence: CASSVTGFAGELYF. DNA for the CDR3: TGCGCCAGCAGCGTCACAGGGTTCGCCGGGGAGCTGTACTTC.

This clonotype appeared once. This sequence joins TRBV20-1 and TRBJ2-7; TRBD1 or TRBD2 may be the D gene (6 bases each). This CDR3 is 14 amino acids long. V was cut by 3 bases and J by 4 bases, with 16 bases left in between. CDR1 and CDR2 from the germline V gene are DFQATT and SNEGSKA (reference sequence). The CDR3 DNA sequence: TGCAGTGCTAGTACCAGTGGGGGGCGGTACGAGCAGTACTTC. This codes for CSASTSGGRYEQYF.